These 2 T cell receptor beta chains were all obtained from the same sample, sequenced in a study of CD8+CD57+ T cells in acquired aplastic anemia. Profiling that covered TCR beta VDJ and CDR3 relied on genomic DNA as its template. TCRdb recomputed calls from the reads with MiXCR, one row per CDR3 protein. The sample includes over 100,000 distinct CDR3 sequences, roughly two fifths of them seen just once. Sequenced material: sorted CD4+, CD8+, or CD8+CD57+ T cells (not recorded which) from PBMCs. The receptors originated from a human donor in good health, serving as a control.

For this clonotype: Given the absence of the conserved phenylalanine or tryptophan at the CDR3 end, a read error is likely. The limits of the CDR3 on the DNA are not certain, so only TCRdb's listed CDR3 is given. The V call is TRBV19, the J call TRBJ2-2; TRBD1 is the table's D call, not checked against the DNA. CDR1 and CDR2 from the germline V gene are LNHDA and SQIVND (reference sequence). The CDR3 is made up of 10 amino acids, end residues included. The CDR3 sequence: CASSIGDGFS.

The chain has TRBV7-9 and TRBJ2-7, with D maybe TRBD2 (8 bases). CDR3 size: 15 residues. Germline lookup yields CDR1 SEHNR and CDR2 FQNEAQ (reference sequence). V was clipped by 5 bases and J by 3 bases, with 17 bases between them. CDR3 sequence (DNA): TGTGCCAGCAGCACGACAGGGACTAGTGGCTACGAGCAGTACGTC. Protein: CASSTTGTSGYEQYV.